One sample yielded the 6 T cell receptor beta chains listed below, sequenced in a study of T cells in Graves' hyperthyroidism and ophthalmopathy. Using RNA transcripts as the source, TCR beta CDR3 regions were amplified. When the TCR CDR3 underwent first-round RT-PCR, the HTBI primer set was used. TCRdb recomputed calls from the multiplex PCR reads with MiXCR, one row per CDR3 protein. The sample yields about 600,000 distinct CDR3 sequences, about 14% seen once. The specimen was blood. Receptors were obtained from a woman between 45 and 65 years old with Graves' ophthalmopathy.

This clonotype appeared many times. The chain uses TRBV3-1 and TRBJ2-5; D remains ambiguous. The CDR3 loop spans 13 amino acids. The V end was cut by 11 bases, the J end by 7 bases, with 20 bases between. Germline V gene data show CDR1 as LGHDT and CDR2 as YNNKEL (reference sequence). As DNA, the CDR3 is TGTGCCGGAGCAAGAACTCCCAGTGGGACCCAGTACTTC. It translates to CAGARTPSGTQYF.

The chain uses TRBV27 and TRBJ2-1, with unresolved D. Germline V gives CDR1 MNHEY, CDR2 SMNVEV (reference sequence). The CDR3 is made up of 15 amino acids. Trimming cost V 6 bases and J 0 bases, with 12 bases left between them. The CDR3 protein is CASSQTYGSYNEQFF. The CDR3 nucleotides read TGTGCCAGCAGCCAAACATATGGCTCCTACAATGAGCAGTTCTTC.

The table lists this clonotype with many counts. The CDR3 region has the DNA TGTGCCAGCAGACCCGGCACGTGGAGCGGAACCACAGATACGCAGTATTTT. Protein: CASRPGTWSGTTDTQYF. This chain uses TRBV6-1 with TRBJ2-3; a weak D match, TRBD2 (5 bases). The V gene lost 6 bases and the J gene lost 2 bases, with 21 bases spanning the gap. Per germline, CDR1 MNHNS and CDR2 SASEGT. The CDR3 has 17 residues.

This clonotype was picked up many times. The chain joins TRBV20-1 to TRBJ2-1; 8 bases line up with TRBD2. Germline V gene sequence: CDR1 DFQATT, CDR2 SNEGSKA (reference sequence). The CDR3 covers 13 residues. V lost 0 bases and J lost 7; bases outside the gene matches: 2. The CDR3 spells CSARDPGGNEQFF. DNA for the CDR3: TGCAGTGCTAGAGACCCGGGAGGGAATGAGCAGTTCTTC.

The table lists this clonotype with many counts. The junction departs from the called germline gene at one end, perhaps through a read error. The genes are TRBV5-1 and TRBJ2-1, with a possible D match to TRBD2 (6 bases). The CDR3 covers 15 residues. Germline V gives CDR1 SGHRS, CDR2 YFSETQ. The CDR3 bases are TGTGCCAGCAGCTTAGTGGGGGGATCCTACAATGAGCAGTTCTTC. Protein sequence: CASSLVGGSYNEQFF.

The chain uses TRBV12-3 or TRBV12-4 and TRBJ1-1; D is possibly TRBD1 (5 bases). The V end was cut by 1 base, the J end by 4 bases, with 10 bases between. CDR3 length: 14 residues. The CDR3 nucleotides are TGTGCCAGCAGTTTAGTCTTGGGACTCACTGAAGCTTTCTTT. This gives the protein CASSLVLGLTEAFF.